This T cell receptor beta chain was identified in a study of T cells after posttransplantation cyclophosphamide. Cells defined as naive were viable CD3+CD4+ or CD3+CD8+ and CCR7+CD45RA+CD45RO-CD95-CD27+CD28+. Study-level results: After PTCy, TRB diversity resembled that of CNI/methotrexate controls. Tissue-infiltrating T cells from skin or gut overlapped little with blood T cells.

Repertoires were generated with immunoSEQ multiplex PCR, while TCRdb's copy carries only in-frame clones and drops some. The sample yields around 31,000 clones, more than 85% seen once. The CDR3 extends over 16 amino acids. Germline V gives CDR1 SGHTA, CDR2 FQGNSA. Trimming removed 1 base from V and 1 base from J, with 13 bases in between. Of note for this clone: Its antigen is undetermined.

The chain links TRBV7-2 to TRBJ1-1; D gene unclear. The sequenced sample consisted of naive CD4+ T cells sorted from blood. The source of this sequence is a man between 25 and 39 years old in good health and a related stem cell transplant donor. The CDR3 nucleotides read TGTGCCAGCAGCTTAGGGATTGGGTCAGGGAACACTGAAGCTTTCTTT. Protein sequence: CASSLGIGSGNTEAFF. The full variable domain, with the rest looked up from reference TRBV7-2 and TRBJ1-1, is GAGVSQSPSNKVTEKGKDVELRCDPISGHTALYWYRQSLGQGLEFLIYFQGNSAPDKSGLPSDRFSAERTGGSVSTLTIQRTQQEDSAVYLCASSLGIGSGNTEAFFGQGTRLTVV.